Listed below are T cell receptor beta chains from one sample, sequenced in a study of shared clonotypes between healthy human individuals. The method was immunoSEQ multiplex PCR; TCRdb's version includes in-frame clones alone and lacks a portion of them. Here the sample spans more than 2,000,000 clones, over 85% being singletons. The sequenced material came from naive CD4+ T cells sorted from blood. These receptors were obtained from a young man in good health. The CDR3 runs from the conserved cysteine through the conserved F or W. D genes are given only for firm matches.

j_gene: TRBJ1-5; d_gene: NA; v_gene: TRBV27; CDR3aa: CASSQGLSNQPQHF
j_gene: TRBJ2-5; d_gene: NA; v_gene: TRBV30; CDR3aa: CAWGSGLQETQYF
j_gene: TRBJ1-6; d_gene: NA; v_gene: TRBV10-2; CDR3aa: CASSTQFDSPLHF
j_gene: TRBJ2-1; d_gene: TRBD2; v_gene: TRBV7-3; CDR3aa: CASSSAGLAPYNEQFF
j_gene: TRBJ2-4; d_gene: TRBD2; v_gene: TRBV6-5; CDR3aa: CASSPRGVKNIQYF
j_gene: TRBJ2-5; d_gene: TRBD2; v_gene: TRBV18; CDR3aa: CASSPPGLAADQETQYF
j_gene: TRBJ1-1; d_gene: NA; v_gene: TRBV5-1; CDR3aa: CASSFMMNTEAFF
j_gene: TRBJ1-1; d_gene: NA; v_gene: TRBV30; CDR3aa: CAWSVLVEAFF
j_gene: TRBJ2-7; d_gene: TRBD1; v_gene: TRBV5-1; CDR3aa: CASSSDRGAYEQYF
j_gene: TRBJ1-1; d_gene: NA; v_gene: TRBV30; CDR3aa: CAGGRGNTEAFF
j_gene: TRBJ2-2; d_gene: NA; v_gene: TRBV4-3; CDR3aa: CASSPRGGDTGELFF
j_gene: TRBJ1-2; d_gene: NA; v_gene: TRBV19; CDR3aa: CASSPDGFFLYGYTF
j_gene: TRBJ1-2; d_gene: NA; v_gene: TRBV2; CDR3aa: CASSEGEGPPLYGYTF
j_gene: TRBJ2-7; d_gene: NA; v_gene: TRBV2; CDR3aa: CASSEVLEQGLHF
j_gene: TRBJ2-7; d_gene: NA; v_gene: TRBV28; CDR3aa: CASSLGQGRLSEQYF
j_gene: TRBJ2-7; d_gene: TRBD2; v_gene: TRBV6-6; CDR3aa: CASSYSWGGGEQYF
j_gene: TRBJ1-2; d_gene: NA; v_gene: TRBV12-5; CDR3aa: CASGISGSNYGYTF
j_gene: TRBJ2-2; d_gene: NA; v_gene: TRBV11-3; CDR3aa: CASSPKPRQGSFTGELFF
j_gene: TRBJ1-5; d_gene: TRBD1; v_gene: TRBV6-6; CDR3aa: CASSRGTGEVQPQHF
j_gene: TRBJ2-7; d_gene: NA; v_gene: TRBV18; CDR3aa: CASSPPSSPYGQYF